This record covers a single T cell receptor beta chain. Germline V gene data show CDR1 as LGHNA and CDR2 as YNFKEQ. The CDR3 is made up of 15 amino acids. The ends were cut back, 1 base at V and 1 base at J, with 9 bases in the middle. The data derive from a study of cytomegalovirus exposure and HLA in healthy donors. The PCR made use of 60 Vbeta and 13 Jbeta primers. Clones were read by immunoSEQ multiplex PCR, and TCRdb kept only the in-frame ones, dropping some. The profile shows some 150,000 clones, roughly 89% of them singletons. The V gene is TRBV4-2, the J gene TRBJ2-3; D may be TRBD2 (5 bases). This TCR came from a woman aged 30 to 39 in good health and CMV-seronegative. Sequences were obtained from PBMCs. The CDR3 sequence is CASSQGQAGTDTQYF. The CDR3 nucleotides are TGTGCCAGCAGCCAAGGGCAAGCGGGCACAGATACGCAGTATTTT.